The present T cell receptor (beta chain) was sequenced within a study of blood T cell repertoires in COVID-19. Study-wide background: Acute-phase and convalescent COVID-19 samples originated in the United States, Italy and Spain. T cells, B-cell-depleted T cells, or PBMCs supplied cDNA or gDNA.

Germline V gene sequence: CDR1 MDHEN, CDR2 SYDVKM. The CDR3 has 14 residues. V was cut by 7 bases and J by 6 bases, with 15 bases left in between. In the source study's methods: Reference gene primer amplification gave estimated nucleated cell counts. The repertoire was sequenced with immunoSEQ multiplex PCR; TCRdb's copy has only in-frame clones and lacks some. From that table come the V and J calls and clone size; the DNA was used to work out D and trimming. Of hundreds of thousands of clones in the sample, 85% were seen once. This sequence joins TRBV28 and TRBJ2-2, with D possibly TRBD2 on 6 matching bases. The sample was peripheral blood. The sequence derives from a woman aged 18-30 years with acute or convalescent COVID-19. In DNA, the CDR3 is TGTGCCAGCACTGAGCGGGCCCGGGCCGGGGAGCTGTTTTTT. Residues: CASTERARAGELFF.